The entry below gives a single TCR beta chain sequence along with its context. The CDR3 spans 15 residues. V was cut by 2 bases and J by 3 bases, with 10 bases left in between. Germline CDR1 and CDR2: MNHNS and SASEGT. This entry comes from a study of chemoradiotherapy in HPV16-positive cancers. Some clones are missing from TCRdb's copy, which holds only in-frame ones; the method was immunoSEQ multiplex PCR. Of tens of thousands of clones in the sample, around 86% were seen once. The sequencing used blood, collected from a patient who underwent chemoradiotherapy. This chain connects TRBV6-1 to TRBJ2-2, with D maybe TRBD1 (5 bases). This clonotype was sampled from a human donor with HPV-associated anogenital cancer. CDR3 bases: TGTGCCAGCAGTGAATATGTAGGGGACACCGGGGAGCTGTTTTTT. Protein sequence: CASSEYVGDTGELFF.